These 20 T cell receptor beta chains share one sample of origin, sequenced in a study of CD8+CD57+ T cells in acquired aplastic anemia. Genomic DNA templated the TCR beta VDJ and CDR3 profiling. MiXCR, run by TCRdb on the reads, gives a single entry per CDR3 protein. This sample has under 350,000 distinct CDR3 sequences, with roughly 59% found just once. The authors sequenced patients whose flow cytometry had shown CD8+CD57+ cell expansion. Sequencing was carried out using sorted CD4+, CD8+, or CD8+CD57+ T cells (not recorded which) from PBMCs. All receptors come from a human donor with aplastic anemia.

This chain uses TRBV2 with TRBJ2-1, with 16 bases that match TRBD2. Germline lookup yields CDR1 SNHLY and CDR2 FYNNEI. With V trimmed by 7 bases and J by 8 bases, 5 bases remained unmatched. The CDR3 spans 15 residues. CDR3 sequence: CASIRGLAGGDEQFF. CDR3 in DNA: TGTGCCAGCATCAGGGGACTAGCGGGAGGGGATGAGCAGTTCTTC.

This clonotype was detected once. This sequence joins TRBV29-1 and TRBJ1-1; maybe TRBD1 (5 bases). CDR1 SQVTM and CDR2 ANQGSEA come from the germline V gene. V gave up 8 bases and J gave up 0 bases, with 16 bases separating them. CDR3 length: 14 residues. The CDR3 nucleotides are TGCAGCAGTTTTAGCAGGGCGATGAACACTGAAGCTTTCTTT. It translates to CSSFSRAMNTEAFF.

The V gene is TRBV7-9, the J gene TRBJ2-1, with D unresolved. Germline loops: CDR1 SEHNR, CDR2 FQNEAQ (reference sequence). This CDR3 spans 16 amino acids. V lost 0 bases to trimming and J lost 4 bases, with 13 bases between them. The CDR3 sequence: CASSLAMGVTYNEQFF. The CDR3 DNA follows: TGTGCCAGCAGCTTAGCTATGGGTGTGACGTACAATGAGCAGTTCTTC.

This clonotype has at least ten counts. The rearrangement joins TRBV6-1 to TRBJ2-3, with a tentative D call TRBD2 (7 bases). The CDR3 has 17 residues. Germline V lookup: CDR1 MNHNS, CDR2 SASEGT. Deletions cut 7 bases from V and 0 bases from J, with 20 bases between. CDR3 nucleotide sequence: TGTGCCAGCATCCAGGGGATAGGGGGGGGCAGCACAGATACGCAGTATTTT. This translates into CASIQGIGGGSTDTQYF.

This clonotype appeared a few times. The rearrangement links TRBV20-1 to TRBJ2-3, with a possible D match to TRBD2 (6 bases). This CDR3 comprises 12 residues. The germline V gene encodes CDR1 DFQATT and CDR2 SNEGSKA (reference sequence). This CDR3 reads CSKPGLTDTQYF. CDR3 sequence (DNA): TGCAGCAAACCGGGACTCACAGATACGCAGTATTTT.

The chain is built from TRBV29-1 and TRBJ1-1; weak D call: TRBD1 (5 bases). The CDR3 is 11 amino acids. V shed 6 bases and J shed 10 bases, with 15 bases lying between them. Looked up from germline, CDR1 is SQVTM and CDR2 is ANQGSEA. The CDR3: CSVQGIEGAFF. The CDR3 nucleotides read TGCAGCGTCCAGGGAATCGAGGGAGCTTTCTTT.

CDR3 sequence reads: CASSLGLAPGELFF. The DNA for the CDR3 is TGTGCCAGCAGCTTGGGACTAGCGCCCGGGGAGCTGTTTTTT. V usage is TRBV5-4 and J usage is TRBJ2-2; 8 bases map to TRBD2. CDR1 is SGHNT, CDR2 YYREEE, per germline (reference sequence). V was clipped by 0 bases and J by 6 bases; unmatched bases: 1. CDR3 size: 14 residues.

This clonotype was seen at least ten times. The chain combines TRBV6-5 with TRBJ1-3; TRBD1 matches at 7 bases. V dropped 0 bases and J dropped 6; count of bases not matched to a gene: 2. Looked up from germline, CDR1 is MNHEY and CDR2 is SVGAGI. The CDR3 loop spans 14 amino acids. The CDR3 region is CASSYSTGLNTIYF. The CDR3 DNA is TGTGCCAGCAGTTACTCGACAGGGTTAAACACCATATATTTT.

V is TRBV7-2 and J is TRBJ2-3, with 11 nucleotides matching TRBD2. This CDR3 has 15 residues. From germline, CDR1 is SGHTA and CDR2 FQGNSA. V was clipped by 6 bases and J by 6 bases; unmatched bases: 8. The DNA for the CDR3 is TGTGCCAGCAGTGGCGGCCTAGCGGGGGGCGATACGCAGTATTTT. Encoded protein: CASSGGLAGGDTQYF.

The chain recombines TRBV7-2 with TRBJ2-3; 9 bases align to TRBD2. This CDR3 region has 16 residues. With V trimmed by 5 bases and J by 8 bases, 14 bases remained unmatched. Germline lookup yields CDR1 SGHTA and CDR2 FQGNSA. This CDR3 reads CASSPNGRGGSGTQYF. The CDR3 nucleotides are TGTGCCAGCAGCCCGAACGGGCGGGGGGGCTCAGGTACGCAGTATTTT.

The chain links TRBV9 to TRBJ2-2; 7 bases align to TRBD1. The length of the CDR3 is 14 residues. Germline V gene sequence: CDR1 SGDLS, CDR2 YYNGEE. J gave up 1 base and V 10 bases, and 7 bases lay outside the gene matches. CDR3 sequence: CARATGVNTGELFF. CDR3 bases: TGTGCCCGCGCTACAGGGGTGAACACCGGGGAGCTGTTTTTT. Based on the CDR3 plus reference TRBV9 and TRBJ2-2, the full variable domain is DSGVTQTPKHLITATGQRVTLRCSPRSGDLSVYWYQQSLDQGLQFLIQYYNGEERAKGNILERFSAQQFPDLHSELNLSSLELGDSALYFCARATGVNTGELFFGEGSRLTVL.

This clonotype has a handful of counts. The J gene is TRBJ2-1, the V gene TRBV7-3, with unresolved D. From germline, CDR1 is SGHTA and CDR2 FQGTGA. V lost 5 bases and J lost 6, with 8 bases in between. The CDR3 totals 12 residues. DNA for the CDR3: TGTGCCAGCAGCCCGAAATCCAATGAGCAGTTCTTC. Protein: CASSPKSNEQFF.

This chain connects TRBV7-2 to TRBJ1-1; D not certain. V shed 4 bases and J shed 3 bases, with 9 bases lying between them. The CDR3 extends over 13 amino acids. From germline, CDR1 is SGHTA and CDR2 FQGNSA. This chain's CDR3 is CASSSGTHTEAFF. CDR3 DNA sequence: TGTGCCAGCAGCTCAGGCACGCACACTGAAGCTTTCTTT.

This sequence joins TRBV19 and TRBJ1-3; weak D call: TRBD1 (5 bases). The CDR3 runs 14 residues. Trimming shortened V by 5 bases and J by 4 bases, and 12 bases separated the two germline ends. Germline CDR1 is LNHDA and CDR2 is SQIVND (reference sequence). In DNA form, the CDR3 reads TGTGCCAGTAGTTCGGGGGGAGGCGGAAACACCATATATTTT. The encoded protein is CASSSGGGGNTIYF.

This clonotype occurred once. V and J are TRBV29-1 and TRBJ1-3, with D hard to call. The CDR3 contains 12 residues. Germline values: CDR1 SQVTM, CDR2 ANQGSEA. V was shortened by 6 bases and J by 7 bases, with 13 bases between the two germline ends. The CDR3 nucleotides are TGCAGCGTCCGAAGAGCCATCAACACCATATATTTT. Protein product: CSVRRAINTIYF.

In this sample, this clonotype turned up many times. The chain has TRBV20-1 and TRBJ1-5; 7 bases fit TRBD1. The CDR3 has 13 amino acids. V dropped 1 base and J dropped 7; count of bases not matched to a gene: 4. Germline V gene data show CDR1 as DFQATT and CDR2 as SNEGSKA (reference sequence). The CDR3 nucleotides read TGCAGTGCTAGAGGAGACAGGGACCAGCCCCAGCATTTT. Protein: CSARGDRDQPQHF.

The chain uses TRBV11-2 and TRBJ1-1; unclear D gene. V lost 3 bases to trimming and J lost 7 bases, with 9 bases between them. Germline-derived CDR1 and CDR2 are SGHAT and FQNNGV. The CDR3 totals 12 residues. CDR3 in amino acids: CASSLGIGEAFF. The CDR3 DNA reads TGTGCCAGCAGCTTGGGGATCGGTGAAGCTTTCTTT.

The gene calls are TRBV19 and TRBJ1-5; D not resolved. Germline CDR1 reads LNHDA; CDR2 reads SQIVND (reference sequence). V lost 5 bases, J lost 0 bases, and 17 bases lay in between. This CDR3 is built from 17 residues. CDR3 region: CASSGEYWTGSNQPQHF. The CDR3 DNA follows: TGTGCCAGTAGTGGTGAATATTGGACGGGTAGCAATCAGCCCCAGCATTTT.

This clonotype was detected only once. This rearrangement joins TRBV15 to TRBJ2-6; 11 nucleotides align to TRBD1. Germline trimming cut 0 bases from V and 4 bases from J; bases unmatched to any gene: 8. CDR3 length: 19 residues. Germline V gene sequence: CDR1 LNHNV, CDR2 YYDKDF (reference sequence). CDR3 in DNA: TGTGCCACCAGCAGAGATCAAGGACAGGGGGCAGCCGGGGCCAACGTCCTGACTTTC. It translates to CATSRDQGQGAAGANVLTF.

The V and J genes are TRBV7-2 and TRBJ2-5; 13 bases are shared with TRBD2. Losses at the gene ends were 6 bases for V and 7 bases for J; bases not matched to a gene: 11. Per germline, CDR1 SGHTA and CDR2 FQGNSA. The CDR3 is 16 amino acids. The CDR3 region has the DNA TGTGCCAGCAGGTTGACTAGCGGGGGGCCACTTGGGACCCAGTACTTC. The encoded protein is CASRLTSGGPLGTQYF.